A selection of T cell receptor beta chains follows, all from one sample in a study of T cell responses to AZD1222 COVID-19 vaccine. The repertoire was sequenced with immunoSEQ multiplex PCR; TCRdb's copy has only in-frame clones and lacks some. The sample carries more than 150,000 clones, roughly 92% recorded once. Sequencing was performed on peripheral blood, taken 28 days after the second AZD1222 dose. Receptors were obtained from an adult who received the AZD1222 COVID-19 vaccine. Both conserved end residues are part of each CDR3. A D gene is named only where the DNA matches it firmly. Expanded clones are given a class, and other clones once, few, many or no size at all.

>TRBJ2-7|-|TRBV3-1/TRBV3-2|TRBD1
CASSQARTGGESYEQYF
TGTGCCAGCAGCCAGGCCAGGACAGGGGGCGAATCCTACGAGCAGTACTTC
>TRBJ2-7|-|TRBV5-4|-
CASSLGDLNSYEQYF
TGTGCCAGCAGCTTGGGCGACCTTAACTCCTACGAGCAGTACTTC
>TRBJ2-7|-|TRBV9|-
CASSDRSYEQYF
TGTGCCAGCTCCGACAGATCCTACGAGCAGTACTTC
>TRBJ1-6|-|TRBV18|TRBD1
CASSPRITRDSHNSPLHF
TGTGCCAGCTCACCACGAATCACCCGGGACAGTCATAATTCACCCCTCCACTTT
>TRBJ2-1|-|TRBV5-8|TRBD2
CASSQAPAGAEFF
TGTGCCAGCAGCCAGGCTCCAGCGGGGGCGGAGTTCTTC
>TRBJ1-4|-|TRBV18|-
CATILLYEKLFF
TGTGCCACCATACTACTTTACGAAAAACTGTTTTTT
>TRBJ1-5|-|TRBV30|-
CAWSVGGVQPQHF
TGTGCCTGGAGTGTAGGAGGGGTTCAGCCCCAGCATTTT
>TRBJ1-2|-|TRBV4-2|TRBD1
CASTHHLNGVDRVGNYGYTF
TGTGCCAGCACCCACCATCTCAACGGGGTAGACAGGGTAGGGAACTATGGCTACACCTTC
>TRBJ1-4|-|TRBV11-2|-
CASSLAGLGEKLFF
TGTGCCAGCAGCTTAGCGGGTTTAGGCGAAAAACTGTTTTTT
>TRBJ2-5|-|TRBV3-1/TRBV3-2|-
CASFPGGPGEHLYQETQYF
TGTGCCAGCTTTCCCGGCGGGCCAGGGGAACATTTGTACCAAGAGACCCAGTACTTC
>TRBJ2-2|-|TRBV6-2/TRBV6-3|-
CASSRQAGRGELFF
TGTGCCAGCAGCCGACAGGCGGGACGGGGGGAGCTGTTTTTT
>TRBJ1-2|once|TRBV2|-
CASSEFKFEENGYTF
TGTGCCAGCAGTGAATTCAAGTTTGAGGAGAATGGCTACACCTTC
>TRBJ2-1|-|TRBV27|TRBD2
CASSFRGRAAEQFF
TGTGCCAGCAGTTTCCGGGGGAGGGCCGCAGAGCAGTTCTTC
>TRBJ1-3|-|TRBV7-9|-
CASSFQGGSGNTIYF
TGTGCCAGCAGCTTTCAGGGTGGGTCTGGAAACACCATATATTTT
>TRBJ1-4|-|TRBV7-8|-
CASSRRGFEKLFF
TGTGCCAGCAGCCGGAGGGGGTTTGAAAAACTGTTTTTT
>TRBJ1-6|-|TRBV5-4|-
CASSFRRGIDSPLHF
TGTGCCAGCAGCTTCAGGCGGGGGATCGATTCACCCCTCCACTTT
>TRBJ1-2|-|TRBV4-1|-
CASSQESGSYGYTF
TGCGCCAGCAGCCAAGAATCGGGAAGCTATGGCTACACCTTC
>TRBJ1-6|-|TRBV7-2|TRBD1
CASSLFVLPGQGSGAPLHF
TGTGCCAGCAGTTTGTTTGTGTTACCGGGACAGGGGTCCGGAGCACCCCTCCACTTT
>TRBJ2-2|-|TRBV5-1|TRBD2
CASSEGLAENTGELFF
TGCGCCAGCAGCGAAGGACTAGCGGAGAACACCGGGGAGCTGTTTTTT
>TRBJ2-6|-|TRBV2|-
CASSERGSGANVLTF
TGTGCCAGCAGTGAACGGGGCTCTGGGGCCAACGTCCTGACTTTC
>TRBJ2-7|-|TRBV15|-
CATSRGETTYEQYF
TGTGCCACCAGCAGGGGGGAGACCACCTACGAGCAGTACTTC
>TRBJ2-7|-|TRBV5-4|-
CASSLAGLLSYEQYF
TGTGCCAGCAGCTTGGCGGGACTCCTCTCCTACGAGCAGTACTTC
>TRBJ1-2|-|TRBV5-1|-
CARRGGGSPNYGYTF
TGCGCCCGCCGCGGGGGGGGAAGCCCCAACTATGGCTACACCTTC
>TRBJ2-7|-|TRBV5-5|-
CASSRDWGNYEQYF
TGTGCCAGCAGCCGTGACTGGGGAAACTACGAGCAGTACTTC
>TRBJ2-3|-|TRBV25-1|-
CASSAPSDTQYF
TGTGCCAGCAGTGCCCCCTCAGATACGCAGTATTTT
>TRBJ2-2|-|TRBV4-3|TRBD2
CASRRNAGGTSGTPGTGELFF
TGCGCCAGCAGACGTAACGCCGGAGGGACTAGCGGTACTCCGGGCACCGGGGAGCTGTTTTTT
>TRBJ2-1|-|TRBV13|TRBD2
CASSLLTSGNEQFF
TGTGCCAGCAGCTTACTAACTAGCGGTAATGAGCAGTTCTTC
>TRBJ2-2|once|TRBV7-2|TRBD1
CASSPDRANTGELFF
TGTGCCAGCAGCCCGGACAGGGCGAACACCGGGGAGCTGTTTTTT
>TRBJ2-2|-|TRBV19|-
CATVSEGGKTTGELFF
TGTGCCACCGTCTCGGAAGGGGGGAAGACCACCGGGGAGCTGTTTTTT
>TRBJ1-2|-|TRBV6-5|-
CASSYSAGYGYTF
TGTGCCAGCAGTTACTCGGCGGGCTATGGCTACACCTTC
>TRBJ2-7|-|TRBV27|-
CASSLSETTLSYEQYF
TGTGCCAGCAGTTTGAGCGAGACTACGCTATCCTACGAGCAGTACTTC
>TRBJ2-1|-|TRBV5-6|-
CASSLAGGLYNEQFF
TGTGCCAGCAGCTTGGCGGGGGGCCTCTACAATGAGCAGTTCTTC
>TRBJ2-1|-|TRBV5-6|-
CASSFPSPYNEQFF
TGTGCCAGCAGCTTCCCTAGCCCCTACAATGAGCAGTTCTTC
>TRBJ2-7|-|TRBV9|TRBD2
CASSFSGGAGEQYF
TGTGCCAGCAGCTTTAGCGGGGGGGCCGGCGAGCAGTACTTC
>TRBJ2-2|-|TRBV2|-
CASSEAGELFF
TGTGCCAGCAGTGAAGCCGGGGAGCTGTTTTTT
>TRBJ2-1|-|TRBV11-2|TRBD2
CASSLVAGLVNNEQFF
TGTGCCAGCAGCTTAGTGGCGGGACTAGTTAACAATGAGCAGTTCTTC
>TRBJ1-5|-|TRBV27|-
CASSRGQLNQPQHF
TGTGCCAGCAGTCGCGGACAGCTGAATCAGCCCCAGCATTTT
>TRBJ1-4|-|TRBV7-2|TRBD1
CASSLSGGLEKLFF
TGTGCCAGCAGCTTATCAGGGGGCCTTGAAAAACTGTTTTTT
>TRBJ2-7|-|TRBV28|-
CASSPGLEGRRYF
TGTGCCAGCAGTCCCGGACTTGAGGGGCGGCGGTACTTC
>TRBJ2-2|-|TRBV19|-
CASSTSGAWTGELFF
TGTGCCAGTAGTACATCAGGGGCGTGGACCGGGGAGCTGTTTTTT